A selection of T cell receptor beta chains follows, all from one sample in a study of blood T cell repertoires in COVID-19. Here immunoSEQ multiplex PCR was the method, and the copy in TCRdb shows in-frame clones only, minus some. The sample yields fewer than 200,000 clones, 70% to 90% seen once. Sequenced input: peripheral blood. These receptors were taken from a man in his forties or fifties with active or convalescent COVID-19. Each CDR3 is given without its conserved first and last residue. Each record gives: V gene, CDR3 protein.

>TRBV19
ASSPETGSGNTIY
>TRBV10-3
GTSGVSYNEQF
>TRBV18
ASSPLPDWGNTIY
>TRBV19
ASKRRDSRTYEQY
>TRBV4-3
ASSREFNSPLH
>TRBV15
ATSPRKRSTNTEAF
>TRBV7-2
ASSLAGTGVQETQY
>TRBV18
ASSPFGGIASVETQY
>TRBV3-1/TRBV3-2
ATKGDPSTDTQY
>TRBV9
ASSSSGDTYNEQF
>TRBV4-1
ASSQDRGQAASTEAF
>TRBV5-6
ASSFSQGTRGYGYT
>TRBV2
ASRSSRDRVNTEAF
>TRBV5-4
ASSTGLAGSQY
>TRBV7-3
ASSTQTGGFYEQY
>TRBV3-1/TRBV3-2
ASSLGEGPYEQY
>TRBV7-3
ASSKDRAFTDTQY
>TRBV30
AVTTGANYNEQF
>TRBV14
ASSRDLRGYT
>TRBV7-6
ASSLEGAGAPGDTQY
>TRBV9
ASSVGGSRGNSPLH
>TRBV24-1
ATQHSGSSGELF
>TRBV7-9
ASSLTSSDTQY
>TRBV10-2
ASSAKGSHEQY
>TRBV4-1
ASSLDRGSYEQY
>TRBV12-3/TRBV12-4
ASSLDSFYGYT
>TRBV25-1
ASSEYMTGSVLLTQY